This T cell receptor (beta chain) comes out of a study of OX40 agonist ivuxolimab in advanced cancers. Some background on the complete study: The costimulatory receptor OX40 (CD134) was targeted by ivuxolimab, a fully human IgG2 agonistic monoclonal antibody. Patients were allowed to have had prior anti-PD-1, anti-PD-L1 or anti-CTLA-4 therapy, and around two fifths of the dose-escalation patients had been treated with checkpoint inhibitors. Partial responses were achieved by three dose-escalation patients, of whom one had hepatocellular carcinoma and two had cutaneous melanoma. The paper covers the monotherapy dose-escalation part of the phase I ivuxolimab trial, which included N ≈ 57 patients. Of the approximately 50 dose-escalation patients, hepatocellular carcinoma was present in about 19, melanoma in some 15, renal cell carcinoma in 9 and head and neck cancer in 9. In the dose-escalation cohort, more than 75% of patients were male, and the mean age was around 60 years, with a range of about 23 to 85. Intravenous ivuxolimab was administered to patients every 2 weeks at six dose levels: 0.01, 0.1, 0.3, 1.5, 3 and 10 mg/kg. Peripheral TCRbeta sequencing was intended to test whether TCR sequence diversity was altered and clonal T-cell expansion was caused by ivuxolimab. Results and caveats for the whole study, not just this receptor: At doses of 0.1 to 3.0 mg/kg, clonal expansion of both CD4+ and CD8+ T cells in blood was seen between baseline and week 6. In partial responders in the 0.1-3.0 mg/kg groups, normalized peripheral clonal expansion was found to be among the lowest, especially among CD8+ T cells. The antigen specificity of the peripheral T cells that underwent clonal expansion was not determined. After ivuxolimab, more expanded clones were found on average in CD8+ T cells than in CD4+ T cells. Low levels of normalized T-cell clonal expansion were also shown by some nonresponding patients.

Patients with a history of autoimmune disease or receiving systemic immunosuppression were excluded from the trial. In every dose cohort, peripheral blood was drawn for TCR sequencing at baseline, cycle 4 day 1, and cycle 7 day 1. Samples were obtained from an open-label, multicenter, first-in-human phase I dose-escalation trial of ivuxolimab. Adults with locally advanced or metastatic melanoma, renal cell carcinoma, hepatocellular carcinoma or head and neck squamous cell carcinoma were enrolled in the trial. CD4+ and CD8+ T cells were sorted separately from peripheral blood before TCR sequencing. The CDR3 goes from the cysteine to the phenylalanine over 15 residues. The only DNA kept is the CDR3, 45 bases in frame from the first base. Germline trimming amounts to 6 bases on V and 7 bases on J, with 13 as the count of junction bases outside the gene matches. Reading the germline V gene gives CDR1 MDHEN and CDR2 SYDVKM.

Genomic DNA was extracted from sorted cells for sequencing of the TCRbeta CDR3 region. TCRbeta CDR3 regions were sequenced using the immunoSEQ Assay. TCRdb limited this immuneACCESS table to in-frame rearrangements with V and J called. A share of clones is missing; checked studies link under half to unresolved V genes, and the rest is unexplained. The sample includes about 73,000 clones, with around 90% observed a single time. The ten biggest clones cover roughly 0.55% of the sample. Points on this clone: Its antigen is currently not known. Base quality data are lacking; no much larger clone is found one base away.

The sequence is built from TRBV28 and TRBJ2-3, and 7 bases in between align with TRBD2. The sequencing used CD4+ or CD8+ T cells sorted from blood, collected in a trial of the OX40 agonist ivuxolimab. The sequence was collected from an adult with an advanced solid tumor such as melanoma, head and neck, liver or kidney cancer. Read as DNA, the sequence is TGTGCCAGCAGACCGGCGGGGGAGGGAGGGAATACGCAGTATTTT. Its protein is CASRPAGEGGNTQYF.